These T cell receptor beta chains were read from a single sample in a study of blood T cells in healthy people across ages. Via MiXCR, TCRdb re-called the 5' RACE reads, giving one row per CDR3 protein. The profile shows some 790,000 distinct CDR3 sequences, around 30% of them singletons. Specimen: blood. Receptors originate from a woman at least 80 years old in good health. Each CDR3 is given with its conserved first and last residue. D genes are given only for firm matches. Clone size, where shown, is once, few, many, or a class for clones that have expanded.

d_gene,j_gene,v_gene,abundance,CDR3aa,CDR3nt
TRBD2,TRBJ2-1,TRBV20-1,NA,CSAGGTGTSGYNEQFF,TGCAGTGCTGGGGGAACCGGGACTAGCGGTTACAATGAGCAGTTCTTC
TRBD2,TRBJ2-1,TRBV20-1,many,CSARGGSNNEQFF,TGCAGTGCTAGAGGCGGGAGTAACAATGAGCAGTTCTTC
NA,TRBJ2-7,TRBV20-1,NA,CSARGPGGSSYEQYF,TGCAGTGCTAGAGGGCCTGGGGGTAGCTCCTACGAGCAGTACTTC
TRBD2,TRBJ2-2,TRBV5-1,NA,CASSPGLAGRDNTGELFF,TGCGCCAGCAGCCCCGGACTAGCGGGGAGAGACAACACCGGGGAGCTGTTTTTT
NA,TRBJ2-5,TRBV24-1,many,CATSDRGGETQYF,TGTGCCACCAGTGACAGGGGGGGCGAGACCCAGTACTTC
NA,TRBJ1-5,TRBV18,NA,CASSPEVGGSQPQHF,TGTGCCAGCTCACCAGAAGTAGGGGGATCTCAGCCCCAGCATTTT
NA,TRBJ2-1,TRBV18,NA,CASSRDSATHYNEQFF,TGTGCCAGCTCACGGGATAGCGCTACACATTACAATGAGCAGTTCTTC
NA,TRBJ2-5,TRBV7-2,many,CASSLAGHKETQYF,TGTGCCAGCAGCTTAGCGGGGCACAAAGAGACCCAGTACTTC
TRBD1,TRBJ1-2,TRBV27,few,CASSSTGTGYGYTF,TGTGCCAGCAGTTCGACAGGGACGGGCTATGGCTACACCTTC
NA,TRBJ2-1,TRBV20-1,NA,CSARVYEQFF,TGCAGTGCTAGAGTATATGAGCAGTTCTTC
NA,TRBJ2-1,TRBV10-3,NA,CGISPGPAGNEQFF,TGTGGCATCAGCCCGGGACCAGCGGGCAATGAGCAGTTCTTC
NA,TRBJ2-1,TRBV11-2,NA,CASSQDWLNEQFF,TGTGCCAGCAGCCAAGACTGGCTCAATGAGCAGTTCTTC
NA,TRBJ2-5,TRBV29-1,many,CSVSVGGSAETQYF,TGCAGCGTTTCGGTGGGGGGTTCGGCAGAGACCCAGTACTTC
TRBD1,TRBJ1-6,TRBV15,many,CASASDRDHSPLHF,TGTGCCTCGGCGTCGGACAGGGACCATTCACCCCTCCACTTT
NA,TRBJ1-4,TRBV12-3/TRBV12-4,NA,CATSGGAAEKLFF,TGTGCCACCAGCGGGGGGGCGGCTGAAAAACTGTTTTTT
TRBD2,TRBJ2-3,TRBV2,NA,CASKLETSGRHTQYF,TGTGCCAGCAAATTGGAAACTAGCGGGAGACATACGCAGTATTTT
NA,TRBJ1-4,TRBV7-9,once,CASSSDGTTNEKLFF,TGTGCCAGCAGCTCTGACGGAACAACTAATGAAAAACTGTTTTTT